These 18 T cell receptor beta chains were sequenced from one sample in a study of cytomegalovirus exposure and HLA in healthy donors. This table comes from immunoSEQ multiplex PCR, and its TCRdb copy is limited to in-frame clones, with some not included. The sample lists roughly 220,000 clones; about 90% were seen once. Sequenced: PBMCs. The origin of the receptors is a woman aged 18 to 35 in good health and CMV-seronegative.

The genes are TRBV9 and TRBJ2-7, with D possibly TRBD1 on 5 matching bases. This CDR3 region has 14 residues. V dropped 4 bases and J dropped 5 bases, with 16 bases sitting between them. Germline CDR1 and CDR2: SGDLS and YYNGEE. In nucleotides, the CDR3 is TGTGCCAGCAGCTTCCGCCCTAGGGGCGACGAGCAGTACTTC. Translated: CASSFRPRGDEQYF.

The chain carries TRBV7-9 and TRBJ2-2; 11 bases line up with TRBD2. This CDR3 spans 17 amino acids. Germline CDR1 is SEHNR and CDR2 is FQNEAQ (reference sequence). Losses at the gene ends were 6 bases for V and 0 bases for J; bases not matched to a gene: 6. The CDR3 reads CASRVGLADANTGELFF. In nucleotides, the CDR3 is TGTGCCAGCAGGGTGGGACTAGCGGACGCGAACACCGGGGAGCTGTTTTTT.

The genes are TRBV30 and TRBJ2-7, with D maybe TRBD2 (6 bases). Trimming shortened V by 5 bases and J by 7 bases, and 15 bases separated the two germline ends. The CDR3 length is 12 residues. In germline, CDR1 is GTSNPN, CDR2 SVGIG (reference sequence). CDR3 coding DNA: TGTGCCTGGGCCCGGGGCCGGGGGGAGCAGTACTTC. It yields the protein CAWARGRGEQYF.

CDR3 sequence: CASSTDRLSVYGYTF. In DNA form, the CDR3 reads TGTGCCAGTAGTACCGACAGGCTTTCGGTGTATGGCTACACCTTC. V usage is TRBV19 and J usage is TRBJ1-2, with a possible D match to TRBD1 (6 bases). The CDR3 consists of 15 residues. The germline V gene encodes CDR1 LNHDA and CDR2 SQIVND (reference sequence). The V and J ends lost 4 bases and 5 bases respectively, with 17 bases between them.

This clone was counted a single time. CDR3 bases: TGTGCCAGCAGTGACCAGGGATTAGGCTATGGCTACACCTTC. Protein product: CASSDQGLGYGYTF. The chain carries TRBV6-4 and TRBJ1-2; TRBD1 might be the D (5 bases). Germline CDR1 MRHNA, CDR2 SNTAGT. The CDR3 loop spans 14 amino acids. Trimming took 2 bases from V and 4 from J, leaving 11 bases between them.

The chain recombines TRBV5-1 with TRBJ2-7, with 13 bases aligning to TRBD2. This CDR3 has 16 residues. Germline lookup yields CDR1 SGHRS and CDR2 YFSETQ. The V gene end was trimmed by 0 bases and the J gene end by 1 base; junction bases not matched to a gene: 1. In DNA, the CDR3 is TGCGCCAGCAGCTTGGGACTAGCGGGAGGTTCCTACGAGCAGTACTTC. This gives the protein CASSLGLAGGSYEQYF.

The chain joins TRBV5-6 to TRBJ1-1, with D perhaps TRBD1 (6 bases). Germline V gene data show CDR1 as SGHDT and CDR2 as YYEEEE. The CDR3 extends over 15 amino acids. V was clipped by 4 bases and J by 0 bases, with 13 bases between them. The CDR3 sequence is CASSPSQGLNTEAFF. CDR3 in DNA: TGTGCCAGCAGCCCGTCACAGGGCCTGAACACTGAAGCTTTCTTT.

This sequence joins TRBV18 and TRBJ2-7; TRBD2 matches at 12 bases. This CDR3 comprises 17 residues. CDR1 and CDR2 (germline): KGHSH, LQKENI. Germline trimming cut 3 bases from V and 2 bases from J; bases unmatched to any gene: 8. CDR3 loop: CASSPRLAGAATYEQYF. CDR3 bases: TGTGCCAGCTCACCGCGACTAGCGGGAGCAGCAACCTACGAGCAGTACTTC.

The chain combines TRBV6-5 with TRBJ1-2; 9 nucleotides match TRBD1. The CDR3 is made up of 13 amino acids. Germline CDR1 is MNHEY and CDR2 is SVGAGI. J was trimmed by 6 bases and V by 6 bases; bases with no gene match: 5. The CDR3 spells CASRKQGADGYTF. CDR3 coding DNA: TGTGCCAGCAGAAAACAGGGGGCGGATGGCTACACCTTC.

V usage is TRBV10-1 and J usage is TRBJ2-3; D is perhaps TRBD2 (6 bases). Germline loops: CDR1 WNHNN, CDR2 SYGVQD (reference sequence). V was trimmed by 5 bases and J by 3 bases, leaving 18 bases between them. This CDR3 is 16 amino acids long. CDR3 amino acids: CASSPLSGPGTDTQYF. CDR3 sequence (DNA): TGCGCCAGCAGTCCCCTTAGCGGACCTGGTACAGATACGCAGTATTTT.

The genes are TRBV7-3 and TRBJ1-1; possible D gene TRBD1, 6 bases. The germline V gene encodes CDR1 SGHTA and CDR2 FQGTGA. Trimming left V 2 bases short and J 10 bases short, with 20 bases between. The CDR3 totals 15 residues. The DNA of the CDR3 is TGTGCCAGCAGCTTATCTCTCTCAGGGGTAGGAGGAGCTTTCTTT. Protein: CASSLSLSGVGGAFF. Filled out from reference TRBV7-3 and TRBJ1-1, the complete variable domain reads GAGVSQTPSNKVTEKGKYVELRCDPISGHTALYWYRQSLGQGPEFLIYFQGTGAADDSGLPNDRFFAVRPEGSVSTLKIQRTERGDSAVYLCASSLSLSGVGGAFFGQGTRLTVV.

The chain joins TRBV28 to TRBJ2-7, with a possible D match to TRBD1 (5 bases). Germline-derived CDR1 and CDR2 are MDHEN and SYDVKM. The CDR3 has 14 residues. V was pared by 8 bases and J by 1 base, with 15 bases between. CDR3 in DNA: TGTGCCAGCCAACCCCAGGGTTCTTCCTACGAGCAGTACTTC. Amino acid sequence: CASQPQGSSYEQYF.

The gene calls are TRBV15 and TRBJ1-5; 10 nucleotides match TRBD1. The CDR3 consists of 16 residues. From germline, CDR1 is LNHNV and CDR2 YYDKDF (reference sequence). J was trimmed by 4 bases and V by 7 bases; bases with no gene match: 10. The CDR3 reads CATTGDGQGVNQPQHF. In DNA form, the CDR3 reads TGTGCCACCACGGGAGATGGACAGGGGGTAAATCAGCCCCAGCATTTT.

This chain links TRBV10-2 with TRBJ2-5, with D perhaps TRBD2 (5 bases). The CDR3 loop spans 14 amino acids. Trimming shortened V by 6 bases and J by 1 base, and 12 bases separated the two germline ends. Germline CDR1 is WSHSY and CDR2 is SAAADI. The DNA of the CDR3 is TGCGCCAGCAGCCAACTAGGAAGCCAAGAGACCCAGTACTTC. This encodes CASSQLGSQETQYF.

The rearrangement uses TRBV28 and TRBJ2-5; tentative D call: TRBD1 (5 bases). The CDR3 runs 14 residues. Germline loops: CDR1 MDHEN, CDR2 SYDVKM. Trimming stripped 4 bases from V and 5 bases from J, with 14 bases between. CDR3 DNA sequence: TGTGCCAGCAGTTGGGGCATGTCGCGGGAGACCCAGTACTTC. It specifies CASSWGMSRETQYF. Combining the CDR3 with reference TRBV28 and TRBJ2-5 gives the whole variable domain DVKVTQSSRYLVKRTGEKVFLECVQDMDHENMFWYRQDPGLGLRLIYFSYDVKMKEKGDIPEGYSVSREKKERFSLILESASTNQTSMYLCASSWGMSRETQYFGPGTRLLVL.

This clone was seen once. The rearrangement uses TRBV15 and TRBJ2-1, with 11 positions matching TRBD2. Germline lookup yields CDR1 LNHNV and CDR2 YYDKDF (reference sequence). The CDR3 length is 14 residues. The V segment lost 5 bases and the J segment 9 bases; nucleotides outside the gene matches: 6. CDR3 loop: CATSYPSGRSEQFF. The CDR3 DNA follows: TGTGCCACCAGCTACCCTAGCGGGAGGAGTGAGCAGTTCTTC. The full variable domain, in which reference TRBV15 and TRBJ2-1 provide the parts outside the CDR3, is DAMVIQNPRYQVTQFGKPVTLSCSQTLNHNVMYWYQQKSSQAPKLLFHYYDKDFNNEADTPDNFQSRRPNTSFCFLDIRSPGLGDTAMYLCATSYPSGRSEQFFGPGTRLTVL.

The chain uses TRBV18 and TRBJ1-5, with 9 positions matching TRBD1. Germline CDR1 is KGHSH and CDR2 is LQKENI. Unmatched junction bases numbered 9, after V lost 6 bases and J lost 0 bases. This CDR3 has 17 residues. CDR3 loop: CASSLTGGPNSNQPQHF. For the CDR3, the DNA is TGTGCCAGCTCCCTTACAGGGGGCCCTAATAGCAATCAGCCCCAGCATTTT.

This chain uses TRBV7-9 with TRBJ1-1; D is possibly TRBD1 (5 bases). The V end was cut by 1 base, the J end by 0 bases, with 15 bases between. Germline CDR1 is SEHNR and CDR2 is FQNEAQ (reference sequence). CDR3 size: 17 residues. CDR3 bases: TGTGCCAGCAGCTTAGGTGGCCAGGGAAAAATGAACACTGAAGCTTTCTTT. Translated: CASSLGGQGKMNTEAFF. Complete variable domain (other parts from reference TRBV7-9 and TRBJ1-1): DTGVSQNPRHKITKRGQNVTFRCDPISEHNRLYWYRQTLGQGPEFLTYFQNEAQLEKSRLLSDRFSAERPKGSFSTLEIQRTEQGDSAMYLCASSLGGQGKMNTEAFFGQGTRLTVV.